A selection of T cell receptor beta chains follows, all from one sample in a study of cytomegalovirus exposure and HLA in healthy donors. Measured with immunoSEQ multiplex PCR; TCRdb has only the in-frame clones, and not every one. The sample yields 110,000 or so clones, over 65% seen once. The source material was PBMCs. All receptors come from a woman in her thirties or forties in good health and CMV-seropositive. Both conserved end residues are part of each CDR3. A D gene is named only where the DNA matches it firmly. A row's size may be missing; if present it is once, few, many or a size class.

TGTGCCTGGAGTGTCAGGGGCTTTCCTATCTATGGCTACACCTTC CAWSVRGFPIYGYTF . TRBV30 once TRBJ1-2
TGTGCTAGATTAGGTGGCGGGGGGAACACTGAAGCTTTCTTT CARLGGGGNTEAFF . TRBV7-7 . TRBJ1-1
TGCGCCAGCAGCCAGGGGGGGAATGAAAAACTGTTTTTT CASSQGGNEKLFF . TRBV4-1 few TRBJ1-4
TGTGCCAGCGCGGTCTATTTCGGGGAGCTGTTTTTT CASAVYFGELFF . TRBV7-2 . TRBJ2-2
TGTGCCAGCAGCTTAGCGGAATCAGGGATTCCATCATACGGCTACACCTTC CASSLAESGIPSYGYTF . TRBV7-9 . TRBJ1-2
TGTGCCAGCAGCGTGGACAGTTTGTGGGGTGAGCAGTTCTTC CASSVDSLWGEQFF . TRBV9 . TRBJ2-1
TGCGCCAGCAGCCACTCCGGACAGGGGGCAATTGAAGCTTTCTTT CASSHSGQGAIEAFF TRBD1 TRBV5-1 . TRBJ1-1
TGTGCCAGTAGTATTACGCGGGACTATGGCTACACCTTC CASSITRDYGYTF . TRBV19 . TRBJ1-2
TGTGCCAGCAGCCCCGACAGATTTGGAAACACCATATATTTT CASSPDRFGNTIYF . TRBV6-5 few TRBJ1-3
TGTGCCAGCAGCGAGGGGCTCGGGTTGAGCGGCTACACCTTC CASSEGLGLSGYTF . TRBV9 . TRBJ1-2
TGTGCCAGCAGTTACGAGAGGGGGATAAATGAAAAACTGTTTTTT CASSYERGINEKLFF . TRBV6-5 once TRBJ1-4
TGTGCCAGCAGAGTGAGGGTAGGCCATGGCTACACCTTC CASRVRVGHGYTF . TRBV5-5 . TRBJ1-2
TGTGCCAGTAGTATAGTGATTAGGACAGGGAAAGCCACAGATACGCAGTATTTT CASSIVIRTGKATDTQYF TRBD1 TRBV19 . TRBJ2-3
TGTGCCAGCAGCTTAGCGGGGGGGCCCGGCTACGAGCAGTACTTC CASSLAGGPGYEQYF . TRBV7-9 . TRBJ2-7
TGTGCCAGCAGCCCCTCTCCCACAGGGAATAACTATGGCTACACCTTC CASSPSPTGNNYGYTF . TRBV16 . TRBJ1-2
TGTGCCAGCTCACCATCTACCGCCGGCACAGATACGCAGTATTTT CASSPSTAGTDTQYF . TRBV18 few TRBJ2-3
TGTTCCAGCAGCTTAGGCGACAGGGACGTACGCAATCAGCCCCAGCATTTT CSSSLGDRDVRNQPQHF TRBD1 TRBV7-9 . TRBJ1-5
TGTGCCAGCAGCAAAGGGGAGGGGGGCACAGATACGCAGTATTTT CASSKGEGGTDTQYF . TRBV21-1 . TRBJ2-3
TGTGCCAGCTCACCAGGGGCCAAGAATAATCAGCCCCAGCATTTT CASSPGAKNNQPQHF . TRBV18 once TRBJ1-5
TGTGCCAGCAGCCCAGGGGGCGCGGGAGCACCCCTCCACTTT CASSPGGAGAPLHF TRBD1 TRBV7-9 . TRBJ1-6
TGTGCCAGCAGCGTAGGCGGGTTTGCTAGCTCCTACGAGCAGTACTTC CASSVGGFASSYEQYF . TRBV9 . TRBJ2-7
TGTGCCAGCAGCCGATCAGGATTGGGGGCCTACGAGCAGTACTTC CASSRSGLGAYEQYF . TRBV14 . TRBJ2-7
TGTGCCAGCAGACAACGACAGGGCGGGGAGACCCAGTACTTC CASRQRQGGETQYF TRBD1 TRBV5-4 . TRBJ2-5
TGTGCTAGCCTTAGCGGGAGGGAAGGTCGGCTGTTTTTT CASLSGREGRLFF TRBD2 TRBV7-7 few TRBJ2-2
TGTGCCAGCAGTTACGAGGGTAGGGACACCGGGGAGCTGTTTTTT CASSYEGRDTGELFF . TRBV6-5 . TRBJ2-2
TGTGCCAGCAGCCCCCTGACAGGGGAAAAGTACGAGCAGTACTTC CASSPLTGEKYEQYF TRBD1 TRBV14 . TRBJ2-7
TGTGCCACCAGCAGAGTCGGGGGGCGGGGATCCGTTGGCTACACCTTC CATSRVGGRGSVGYTF . TRBV15 . TRBJ1-2
TGTGCCAGCAGCCAAGGGTCAGGTGGGAGCGGTAGCTACAATGAGCAGTTCTTC CASSQGSGGSGSYNEQFF . TRBV4-2 few TRBJ2-1
TGTGCCAGCAGCCTAAACAGGGGGCGGAGGGAAAAACTGTTTTTT CASSLNRGRREKLFF TRBD1 TRBV7-6 once TRBJ1-4
TGTGCCAGTAGTAGGGGACAGTTCTATGGCTACACCTTC CASSRGQFYGYTF TRBD1 TRBV19 . TRBJ1-2
TGTGCCAGCAGTCTCCAGGGCCGTGAAGCTTTCTTT CASSLQGREAFF . TRBV28 . TRBJ1-1
TGTGCCAGCAGTTCTAGCGGCACAGATACGCAGTATTTT CASSSSGTDTQYF . TRBV7-3 . TRBJ2-3
TGTGCCAGCAGCGCCCGGACGGGAGCTAATGAAAAACTGTTTTTT CASSARTGANEKLFF . TRBV7-6 . TRBJ1-4
TGTGCCAGCAGCCGAAGGACAGGGGAGGAGCAGTACTTC CASSRRTGEEQYF TRBD1 TRBV7-9 . TRBJ2-7
TGCGCCAGCAGCTTGGGGCCCTCGGGAGGGTCCTACGAGCAGTACTTC CASSLGPSGGSYEQYF TRBD2 TRBV5-1 . TRBJ2-7
TGTGCCAGCTCACCTCTTCAGGGGGACGGCAATGAGCAGTTCTTC CASSPLQGDGNEQFF TRBD1 TRBV18 . TRBJ2-1
TGTGCCAGCAGCTTGGGGTTTGCGTCGGAGACCCAGTACTTC CASSLGFASETQYF . TRBV5-8 few TRBJ2-5